These 30 T cell receptor beta chains came from one sample sequenced in a study of T cell responses to AZD1222 COVID-19 vaccine. Method: immunoSEQ multiplex PCR; TCRdb's copy keeps in-frame clones and lacks some. The data show 95,000 to 110,000 clones, with 70% to 90% seen just once and under 7% held by the top ten. The sample was peripheral blood, taken on day 0 of AZD1222 vaccination. The receptors stem from an adult in good health.

This clone was seen just once. The chain recombines TRBV3-1 (or the pseudogene TRBV3-2) with TRBJ2-3; D uncertain. Trimming shortened V by 3 bases and J by 0 bases, and 7 bases separated the two germline ends. Germline values: CDR1 LGHDT, CDR2 YNNKEL (reference sequence). The CDR3 is made up of 14 amino acids. CDR3: CASSQGRSTDTQYF. DNA for the CDR3: TGTGCCAGCAGCCAGGGTAGGAGCACAGATACGCAGTATTTT.

The chain uses TRBV6-5 and TRBJ1-5, with D possibly being TRBD1 (5 bases). CDR3 length: 15 residues. Per the germline V gene, CDR1 is MNHEY and CDR2 is SVGAGI. V was pared by 0 bases and J by 5 bases, with 11 bases between. The CDR3 coding sequence is TGTGCCAGCAGTTACTCGAGCAGGGTTGATCAGCCCCAGCATTTT. It codes for CASSYSSRVDQPQHF.

The V gene is TRBV10-3, the J gene TRBJ2-5; 12 bases line up with TRBD1. Trimming took 5 bases from V and 3 from J; bases not matched to a gene: 4. In germline, CDR1 is ENHRY, CDR2 SYGVKD. CDR3 length: 15 amino acids. CDR3 sequence (DNA): TGTGCCATCAGTCTGGGACAGGGGGCAAAAGAGACCCAGTACTTC. Amino acids: CAISLGQGAKETQYF.

This sequence joins TRBV2 and TRBJ2-5; 7 bases are a match to TRBD2. The J segment lost 5 bases and the V segment lost 7 bases, leaving 10 bases of the junction unmatched. The CDR3 has 14 residues. Looked up from germline, CDR1 is SNHLY and CDR2 is FYNNEI. DNA of the CDR3: TGTGCCAGCATCCCCCCCCGTAGCGGGGAGACCCAGTACTTC. Translated, it gives CASIPPRSGETQYF.

The CDR3 reads CASSPVVGQETQYF. The CDR3 coding sequence is TGTGCCAGCTCACCGGTAGTGGGGCAAGAGACCCAGTACTTC. This chain uses TRBV18 with TRBJ2-5; D is uncertain. CDR1 is KGHSH, CDR2 LQKENI, per germline. Trimming left V 3 bases short and J 2 bases short, with 10 bases between. This CDR3 has 14 amino acids.

The chain recombines TRBV18 with TRBJ1-6; 7 bases agree with TRBD1. Per germline, CDR1 KGHSH and CDR2 LQKENI. There are 15 residues in the CDR3. V lost 4 bases and J lost 7; bases outside the gene matches: 7. CDR3 bases: TGTGCCAGCTCACAGGGGGCGATTAAGAATTCACCCCTCCACTTT. Amino acid sequence: CASSQGAIKNSPLHF.

This chain joins TRBV11-2 and TRBJ1-1; 7 bases fit TRBD1. Germline values: CDR1 SGHAT, CDR2 FQNNGV. The CDR3 sequence is 14 residues long. V lost 4 bases, J lost 0 bases, and 2 bases stayed unmatched. The CDR3 DNA sequence: TGTGCCAGCAGCTCGGGACAGTTGAACACTGAAGCTTTCTTT. Translation gives CASSSGQLNTEAFF.

The genes are TRBV14 and TRBJ1-2, with D unresolved. V was pared by 4 bases and J by 4 bases, with 16 bases between. Per the germline V gene, CDR1 is SGHDN and CDR2 is FVKESK. The CDR3 has 15 amino acids. The chain's CDR3 is CASSPIRLGPYGYTF. Written as DNA, the CDR3 is TGTGCCAGCAGCCCCATCAGGCTCGGTCCCTATGGCTACACCTTC. The full variable domain, its missing parts supplied by reference TRBV14 and TRBJ1-2, is EAGVTQFPSHSVIEKGQTVTLRCDPISGHDNLYWYRRVMGKEIKFLLHFVKESKQDESGMPNNRFLAERTGGTYSTLKVQPAELEDSGVYFCASSPIRLGPYGYTFGSGTRLTVV.

This clone was found once. The gene calls are TRBV3-1 (or the pseudogene TRBV3-2) and TRBJ1-2, with 12 bases that match TRBD1. V lost 3 bases and J lost 6; bases outside the gene matches: 5. Germline CDR1 and CDR2: LGHDT and YNNKEL (reference sequence). The CDR3 extends over 15 amino acids. The chain's CDR3 is CASSHRDRGRDGYTF. DNA for the CDR3: TGTGCCAGCAGCCACCGGGACAGGGGGCGAGATGGCTACACCTTC.

The chain uses TRBV9 and TRBJ2-2; 8 nucleotides line up with TRBD1. The junction had 13 bases not matched to a gene; V was cut back by 5 bases and J by 4 bases. Germline loops: CDR1 SGDLS, CDR2 YYNGEE. The CDR3 has 17 amino acids. CDR3 DNA: TGTGCCAGCAGTTTCGCGGACAGGGTTACTTTCACCGGGGAGCTGTTTTTT. Translated, it gives CASSFADRVTFTGELFF.

The chain recombines TRBV7-2 with TRBJ2-1; D gene ambiguous. The CDR3 spans 13 residues. CDR1 is SGHTA and CDR2 is FQGNSA in the germline V gene. The V end lost 2 bases, the J end lost 11 bases, and 13 bases lay between the germline ends. CDR3 sequence reads: CASSLRVGSKQFF. CDR3 in DNA: TGTGCCAGCAGCTTAAGGGTAGGAAGTAAGCAGTTCTTC.

The chain combines TRBV28 with TRBJ2-7; the match to TRBD1 covers 8 bases. CDR1 is MDHEN, CDR2 SYDVKM, per germline. V lost 6 bases to trimming and J lost 6 bases; unmatched junction nucleotides: 7. The CDR3 extends over 13 amino acids. The CDR3 DNA is TGTGCCAGCAGGCCGACAGGGGATGGCGAGCAGTACTTC. It translates to CASRPTGDGEQYF. The variable domain in full, with the rest retrieved from reference TRBV28 and TRBJ2-7, is DVKVTQSSRYLVKRTGEKVFLECVQDMDHENMFWYRQDPGLGLRLIYFSYDVKMKEKGDIPEGYSVSREKKERFSLILESASTNQTSMYLCASRPTGDGEQYFGPGTRLTVT.

This sequence joins TRBV28 and TRBJ2-7; TRBD2 might be the D (5 bases). Germline lookup yields CDR1 MDHEN and CDR2 SYDVKM. The ends were cut back, 6 bases at V and 5 bases at J, with 17 bases in the middle. CDR3 size: 14 residues. Here the CDR3 DNA reads TGTGCCAGCAGCTCCCTAGCCCCCGAACACGAGCAGTACTTC. This sequence encodes CASSSLAPEHEQYF.

This clone was recorded once. The genes are TRBV25-1 and TRBJ2-4; D remains ambiguous. V dropped 6 bases and J dropped 5 bases, with 5 bases sitting between them. This CDR3 is 11 amino acids long. Germline assignment: CDR1 MGHDK and CDR2 SYGVNS. Written as DNA, the CDR3 is TGTGCCAGCAGCGGACAAAACATTCAGTACTTC. It specifies CASSGQNIQYF.

The chain uses TRBV28 and TRBJ2-6; no firm D call. The CDR3 is 14 amino acids. Germline V gene data show CDR1 as MDHEN and CDR2 as SYDVKM. Trimming took 3 bases from V and 0 from J, leaving 3 bases between them. In DNA form, the CDR3 reads TGTGCCAGCAGTTTCTACTCTGGGGCCAACGTCCTGACTTTC. Residues: CASSFYSGANVLTF.

The CDR3 sequence: CASSLVQGTTEAFF. The DNA of the CDR3 is TGCGCCAGCAGCTTGGTGCAGGGAACGACTGAAGCTTTCTTT. The gene calls are TRBV5-1 and TRBJ1-1, with a possible D match to TRBD1 (5 bases). CDR3 size: 14 residues. The V gene's germline CDR1 is SGHRS and CDR2 YFSETQ. V was clipped by 0 bases and J by 5 bases, with 11 bases between them.

The rearrangement joins TRBV28 to TRBJ2-7; perhaps D is TRBD1 or TRBD2 (5 bases each). Germline V gene data show CDR1 as MDHEN and CDR2 as SYDVKM. V was cut by 5 bases and J by 1 base, with 12 bases left in between. The CDR3 totals 14 residues. CDR3 amino acids: CASSTRDGSYEQYF. In DNA form, the CDR3 reads TGTGCCAGCAGTACCCGGGACGGATCCTACGAGCAGTACTTC. Filled out from reference TRBV28 and TRBJ2-7, the complete variable domain reads DVKVTQSSRYLVKRTGEKVFLECVQDMDHENMFWYRQDPGLGLRLIYFSYDVKMKEKGDIPEGYSVSREKKERFSLILESASTNQTSMYLCASSTRDGSYEQYFGPGTRLTVT.

The chain carries TRBV5-1 and TRBJ2-4; weak D call: TRBD1 (7 bases). CDR1 and CDR2 from the germline V gene are SGHRS and YFSETQ. The V and J ends lost 4 bases and 0 bases respectively, with 14 bases between them. CDR3 length equals 16 residues. CDR3 coding DNA: TGCGCCAGCAGCCCGACAGGGAGGTCAGCCAAAAACATTCAGTACTTC. This codes for CASSPTGRSAKNIQYF. Using reference TRBV5-1 and TRBJ2-4 for the parts outside the CDR3, the full variable domain is KAGVTQTPRYLIKTRGQQVTLSCSPISGHRSVSWYQQTPGQGLQFLFEYFSETQRNKGNFPGRFSGRQFSNSRSEMNVSTLELGDSALYLCASSPTGRSAKNIQYFGAGTRLSVL.

This chain uses TRBV6-5 with TRBJ1-2; 9 bases line up with TRBD1. The length of the CDR3 is 13 residues. CDR1 MNHEY and CDR2 SVGAGI come from the germline V gene. With 5 bases clipped from V and 11 bases from J, the junction kept 9 bases outside the gene matches. The CDR3: CASSNRDRERYTF. CDR3 nucleotide sequence: TGTGCCAGCAGTAACCGGGACAGGGAAAGATACACCTTC.

This sequence joins TRBV11-2 and TRBJ1-1; 10 positions agree with TRBD1. The V and J ends lost 3 bases and 2 bases, in that order; junction bases with no gene match: 3. Germline V gives CDR1 SGHAT, CDR2 FQNNGV. This CDR3 comprises 15 residues. This CDR3 is CASSLRDRGNTEAFF. The CDR3 DNA is TGTGCCAGCAGCTTGAGGGACAGGGGTAACACTGAAGCTTTCTTT.

The chain employs TRBV28 and TRBJ1-1; no clear D gene. CDR1 is MDHEN and CDR2 is SYDVKM in the germline V gene. The CDR3 extends over 14 amino acids. V lost 5 bases to trimming and J lost 3 bases, with 13 bases between them. Written as DNA, the CDR3 is TGTGCCAGCAGTGCCCACGACGGGTACACTGAAGCTTTCTTT. This codes for CASSAHDGYTEAFF. The entire variable domain, with the rest obtained from reference TRBV28 and TRBJ1-1, is as follows: DVKVTQSSRYLVKRTGEKVFLECVQDMDHENMFWYRQDPGLGLRLIYFSYDVKMKEKGDIPEGYSVSREKKERFSLILESASTNQTSMYLCASSAHDGYTEAFFGQGTRLTVV.

The V call is TRBV5-1, the J call TRBJ2-1, with D perhaps assigned TRBD1 or TRBD2 (5 bases each). The CDR3 consists of 15 residues. Germline lookup yields CDR1 SGHRS and CDR2 YFSETQ. V dropped 8 bases and J dropped 6 bases, with 21 bases sitting between them. The CDR3: CARIDSFGGTNEQFF. The CDR3 DNA is TGCGCCAGGATAGACTCTTTCGGTGGGACCAATGAGCAGTTCTTC.

CDR3 bases: TGTGCCTGGAGTGCCCCCCAGAAAGCTTTCTTT. Translated: CAWSAPQKAFF. This rearrangement joins TRBV30 to TRBJ1-1; D unclear. The CDR3 spans 11 residues. Germline-derived CDR1 and CDR2 are GTSNPN and SVGIG (reference sequence). Trimming stripped 1 base from V and 9 bases from J, with 9 bases between.

The rearrangement links TRBV9 to TRBJ1-3; perhaps TRBD1 as D (6 bases). The germline V gene encodes CDR1 SGDLS and CDR2 YYNGEE. Trimming stripped 3 bases from V and 0 bases from J, with 10 bases between. The CDR3 covers 15 residues. CDR3 protein: CASSAGQSSGNTIYF. The CDR3 DNA reads TGTGCCAGCAGCGCCGGACAGTCCTCTGGAAACACCATATATTTT.

V and J are TRBV5-1 and TRBJ2-7; weak D call: TRBD2 (5 bases). Germline CDR1 and CDR2: SGHRS and YFSETQ. V was clipped by 0 bases and J by 1 base, with 14 bases between them. CDR3 size: 16 residues. The chain's CDR3 is CASSLASQDLSYEQYF. The CDR3 coding sequence is TGCGCCAGCAGCTTGGCCAGCCAGGACTTATCCTACGAGCAGTACTTC. Based on the CDR3 plus reference TRBV5-1 and TRBJ2-7, the full variable domain is KAGVTQTPRYLIKTRGQQVTLSCSPISGHRSVSWYQQTPGQGLQFLFEYFSETQRNKGNFPGRFSGRQFSNSRSEMNVSTLELGDSALYLCASSLASQDLSYEQYFGPGTRLTVT.

V usage is TRBV7-2 and J usage is TRBJ2-7; maybe TRBD1 (5 bases). Per germline, CDR1 SGHTA and CDR2 FQGNSA. This CDR3 spans 15 amino acids. The germline V and J ends were trimmed by 5 bases and 6 bases, with 20 bases remaining between them. CDR3 sequence reads: CASSPGQAEGSEQYF. The CDR3, as DNA: TGTGCCAGCAGCCCCGGACAAGCAGAAGGTTCCGAGCAGTACTTC. Full variable domain (outside the CDR3, taken from reference TRBV7-2 and TRBJ2-7): GAGVSQSPSNKVTEKGKDVELRCDPISGHTALYWYRQSLGQGLEFLIYFQGNSAPDKSGLPSDRFSAERTGGSVSTLTIQRTQQEDSAVYLCASSPGQAEGSEQYFGPGTRLTVT.

This clone has a single count. The gene calls are TRBV5-1 and TRBJ2-3; D could derive from TRBD1 or TRBD2 (5 bases each). The CDR3 covers 15 residues. The germline gives CDR1 SGHRS, CDR2 YFSETQ. V lost 4 bases, J lost 0 bases, and 12 bases lay in between. The CDR3 loop is CASSLWDVSTDTQYF. The CDR3 DNA follows: TGCGCCAGCAGCCTTTGGGACGTTAGCACAGATACGCAGTATTTT.

The chain is built from TRBV5-8 and TRBJ1-2; perhaps TRBD1 as D (6 bases). There are 14 residues in the CDR3. Germline V lookup: CDR1 SGHTS, CDR2 YDEGEE. Trimming stripped 4 bases from V and 5 bases from J, with 15 bases between. The CDR3 loop reads CASSPLGGGYGYTF. The CDR3, as DNA: TGTGCCAGCAGCCCGTTAGGAGGGGGATATGGCTACACCTTC.

J is TRBJ1-3 and V is TRBV4-2; D gene ambiguous. The CDR3 covers 15 residues. Trimming shortened V by 3 bases and J by 0 bases, and 9 bases separated the two germline ends. The germline gives CDR1 LGHNA, CDR2 YNFKEQ. DNA of the CDR3: TGTGCCAGCAGCCAGAGACATGACTCTGGAAACACCATATATTTT. Its translation is CASSQRHDSGNTIYF.

This sequence joins TRBV7-2 and TRBJ2-3; 7 nucleotides line up with TRBD1. This CDR3 spans 14 amino acids. The germline V gene has CDR1 SGHTA and CDR2 FQGNSA. Trimming at V came to 5 bases and at J to 6 bases, leaving 8 bases not matched to a gene. CDR3 sequence: CASSPGQATDTQYF. The CDR3, as DNA: TGTGCCAGCAGCCCCGGACAGGCCACGGATACGCAGTATTTT.